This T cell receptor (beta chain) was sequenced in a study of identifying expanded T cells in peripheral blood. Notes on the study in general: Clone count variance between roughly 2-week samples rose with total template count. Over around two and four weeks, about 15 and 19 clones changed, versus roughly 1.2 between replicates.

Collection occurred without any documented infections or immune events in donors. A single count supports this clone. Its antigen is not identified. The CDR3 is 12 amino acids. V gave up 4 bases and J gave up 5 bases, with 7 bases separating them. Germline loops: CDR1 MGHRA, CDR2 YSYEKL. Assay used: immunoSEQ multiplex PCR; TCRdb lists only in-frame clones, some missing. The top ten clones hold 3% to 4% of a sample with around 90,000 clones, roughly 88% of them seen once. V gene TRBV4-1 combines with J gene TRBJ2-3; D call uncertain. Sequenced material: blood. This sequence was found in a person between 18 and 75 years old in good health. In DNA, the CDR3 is TGCGCCAGCAGCCCCACCGGAGATACGCAGTATTTT. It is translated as CASSPTGDTQYF.